What follows describes a single T cell receptor beta chain. V lost 0 bases and J lost 5, with 13 bases in between. Germline lookup yields CDR1 SGHTA and CDR2 FQGTGA. This CDR3 spans 15 amino acids. The table came from immunoSEQ multiplex PCR; TCRdb's copy has only in-frame clones and leaves some out. The data contain roughly 140,000 clones, 70% to 90% of them singletons. Followed over time, Seattle patients had been enrolled while infection was active. The data are from a study of blood T cell repertoires in COVID-19. The sample consisted of peripheral blood. This TCR was recovered from a woman aged 60 to 75 with COVID-19, enrolled during active disease. V and J are TRBV7-3 and TRBJ1-1, with D hard to call. Written as DNA, the CDR3 is TGTGCCAGCAGCTTAACCGGTTCCCAGAGGACTGAAGCTTTCTTT. This sequence encodes CASSLTGSQRTEAFF.